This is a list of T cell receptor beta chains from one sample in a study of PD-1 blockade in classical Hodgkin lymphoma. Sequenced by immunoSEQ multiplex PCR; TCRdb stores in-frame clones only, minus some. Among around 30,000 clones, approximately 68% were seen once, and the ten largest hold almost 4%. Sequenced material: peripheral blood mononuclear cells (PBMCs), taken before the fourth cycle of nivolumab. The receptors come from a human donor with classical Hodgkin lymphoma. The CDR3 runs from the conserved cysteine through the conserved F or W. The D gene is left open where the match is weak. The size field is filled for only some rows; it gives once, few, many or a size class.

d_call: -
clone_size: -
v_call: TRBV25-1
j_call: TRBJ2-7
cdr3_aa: CASSAKALATSYEQYF
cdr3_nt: TGTGCCAGCAGTGCCAAAGCCCTAGCGACCTCCTACGAGCAGTACTTC

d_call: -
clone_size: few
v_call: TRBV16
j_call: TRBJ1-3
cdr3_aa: CASSQFATAGNTIYF
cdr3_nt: TGTGCCAGCAGCCAATTTGCGACGGCTGGAAACACCATATATTTT

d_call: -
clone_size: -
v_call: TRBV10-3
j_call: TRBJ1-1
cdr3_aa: CAISEGTEAFF
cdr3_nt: TGTGCCATCAGTGAAGGAACTGAAGCTTTCTTT

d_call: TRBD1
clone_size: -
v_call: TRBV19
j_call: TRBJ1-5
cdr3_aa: CASSIEGTDYQPQHF
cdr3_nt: TGTGCCAGTAGTATAGAAGGGACAGACTATCAGCCCCAGCATTTT

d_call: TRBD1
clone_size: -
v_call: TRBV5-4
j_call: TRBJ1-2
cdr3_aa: CASSLGDSTYGYTF
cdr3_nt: TGTGCCAGCAGCTTGGGGGACAGCACCTATGGCTACACCTTC

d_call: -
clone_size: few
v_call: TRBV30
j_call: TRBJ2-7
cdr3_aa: CASLNRDGYEQYF
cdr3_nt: TGTGCCTCTCTAAACCGGGACGGATACGAGCAGTACTTC

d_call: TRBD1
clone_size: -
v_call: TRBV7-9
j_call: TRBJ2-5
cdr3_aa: CASSAGTGLETQYF
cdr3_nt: TGTGCCAGCAGCGCCGGGACAGGGCTGGAGACCCAGTACTTC

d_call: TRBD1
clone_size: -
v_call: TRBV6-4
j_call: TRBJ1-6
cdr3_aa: CASSERRGQGSPLHF
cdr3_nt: TGTGCCAGCAGTGAGAGGAGGGGGCAAGGATCACCCCTCCACTTT

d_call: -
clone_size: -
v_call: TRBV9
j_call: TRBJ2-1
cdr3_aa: CASSPPSSYNEQFF
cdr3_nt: TGTGCCAGCAGCCCCCCATCGAGCTACAATGAGCAGTTCTTC

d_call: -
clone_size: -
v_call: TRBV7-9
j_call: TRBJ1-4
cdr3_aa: CASSLTLSRQEGEKLFF
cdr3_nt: TGTGCCAGCAGCTTAACTCTCTCTAGGCAGGAGGGTGAAAAACTGTTTTTT

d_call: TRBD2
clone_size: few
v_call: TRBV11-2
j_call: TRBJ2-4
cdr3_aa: CASSLVWGGNIQYF
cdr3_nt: TGTGCCAGCAGCTTAGTCTGGGGGGGAAACATTCAGTACTTC

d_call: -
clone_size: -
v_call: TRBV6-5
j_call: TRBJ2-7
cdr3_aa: CASSDGYEQYF
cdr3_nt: TGTGCTAGCAGTGACGGGTACGAGCAGTACTTC

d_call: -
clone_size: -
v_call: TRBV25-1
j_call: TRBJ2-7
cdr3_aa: CASGLGSFYEQYF
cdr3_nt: TGTGCCAGCGGGTTGGGCAGCTTTTACGAGCAGTACTTC